The 18 T cell receptor beta chains reported below all come from one sample, sequenced in a study of neoadjuvant nivolumab and ipilimumab in lung cancer. The method was immunoSEQ multiplex PCR; TCRdb's version includes in-frame clones alone and lacks a portion of them. The repertoire consists of 7,000 or so clones, with more than 70% occurring once and the leading ten covering 4% to 5.5%. The material sequenced was tumor tissue, taken after neoadjuvant nivolumab, alone or with ipilimumab, at or shortly before surgery. The receptors were sampled from an adult with non-small cell lung cancer.

The chain is built from TRBV19 and TRBJ2-3; 7 nucleotides line up with TRBD2. Germline V gene lookup returns CDR1 LNHDA and CDR2 SQIVND (reference sequence). V lost 7 bases, J lost 0 bases, and 10 bases stayed unmatched. CDR3 length: 16 residues. Here the CDR3 DNA reads TGTGCCAGTACCACTCCAGCTAGCGGTAGCACAGATACGCAGTATTTT. This sequence encodes CASTTPASGSTDTQYF.

The chain joins TRBV6-1 to TRBJ1-5; D gene uncertain. The CDR3 extends over 15 amino acids. The germline V and J ends were trimmed by 2 bases and 3 bases, with 11 bases remaining between them. From germline, CDR1 is MNHNS and CDR2 SASEGT. The CDR3 sequence is CASSEKVGSNQPQHF. The DNA of the CDR3 is TGTGCCAGCAGTGAAAAGGTGGGGTCCAATCAGCCCCAGCATTTT.

This clone was counted once. CDR3 sequence (DNA): TGCGCCAGCAGCTTAGACGGCTACGAGCAGTACTTC. It specifies CASSLDGYEQYF. V is TRBV5-1 and J is TRBJ2-7; no firm D call. This CDR3 is built from 12 residues. Germline CDR1 and CDR2: SGHRS and YFSETQ. V lost 2 bases and J 3 bases, leaving 6 bases between the germline ends.

This chain links TRBV19 with TRBJ1-1; D may be TRBD1 (5 bases). Germline assignment: CDR1 LNHDA and CDR2 SQIVND (reference sequence). There are 14 residues in the CDR3. V was pared by 4 bases and J by 1 base, with 10 bases between. The CDR3 sequence: CASSNRLQNTEAFF. CDR3 in DNA: TGTGCCAGTAGTAACAGGCTTCAGAACACTGAAGCTTTCTTT.

The J gene is TRBJ2-2, the V gene TRBV18, with 10 bases lining up with TRBD1. The CDR3 is made up of 16 amino acids. After removal of 5 bases from V and 3 bases from J, the junction contained 6 bases not matched to a gene. Germline V CDR1 and CDR2: KGHSH, LQKENI. CDR3 in DNA: TGTGCCAGCTCATCTAGACAGGGGGCGGACACCGGGGAGCTGTTTTTT. Its translation is CASSSRQGADTGELFF. The variable domain in full, completed from reference TRBV18 and TRBJ2-2, reads NAGVMQNPRHLVRRRGQEARLRCSPMKGHSHVYWYRQLPEEGLKFMVYLQKENIIDESGMPKERFSAEFPKEGPSILRIQQVVRGDSAAYFCASSSRQGADTGELFFGEGSRLTVL.

The J gene is TRBJ2-3, the V gene TRBV11-2; D unresolved. This CDR3 has 15 residues. Looked up from germline, CDR1 is SGHAT and CDR2 is FQNNGV. V gave up 0 bases and J gave up 9 bases, with 16 bases separating them. CDR3 residues: CASSLDLGAGGTQYF. The CDR3 nucleotides are TGTGCCAGCAGCTTAGATCTCGGAGCAGGCGGCACGCAGTATTTT.

The chain carries TRBV27 and TRBJ1-5, with D unresolved. The CDR3 extends over 13 amino acids. V was pared by 0 bases and J by 6 bases, with 6 bases between. CDR1 and CDR2 (germline): MNHEY, SMNVEV (reference sequence). The CDR3 region is CASSLSFAQPQHF. The CDR3, as DNA: TGTGCCAGCAGTTTATCGTTCGCTCAGCCCCAGCATTTT.

The chain carries TRBV5-4 and TRBJ2-5; D is uncertain. Trimming shortened V by 0 bases and J by 8 bases, and 14 bases separated the two germline ends. This CDR3 is built from 14 residues. CDR1 is SGHNT and CDR2 is YYREEE in the germline V gene (reference sequence). The DNA for the CDR3 is TGTGCCAGCAGCTTGGAACCGTTTCAGGAAACCCAGTACTTC. Translation gives CASSLEPFQETQYF. The full variable domain, in which reference TRBV5-4 and TRBJ2-5 provide the parts outside the CDR3, is ETGVTQSPTHLIKTRGQQVTLRCSSQSGHNTVSWYQQALGQGPQFIFQYYREEENGRGNFPPRFSGLQFPNYSSELNVNALELDDSALYLCASSLEPFQETQYFGPGTRLLVL.

CDR3 bases: TGTGCCAGCAGCCCTTCCAACTCTGGAAACACCATATATTTT. Translated, it gives CASSPSNSGNTIYF. The V gene is TRBV7-3, the J gene TRBJ1-3; D uncertain. V lost 5 bases to trimming and J lost 0 bases, with 8 bases between them. The CDR3 is made up of 14 amino acids. The V gene's germline CDR1 is SGHTA and CDR2 FQGTGA.

The V call is TRBV19, the J call TRBJ1-5; weak D call: TRBD1 (6 bases). Germline CDR1 reads LNHDA; CDR2 reads SQIVND (reference sequence). Trimming took 7 bases from V and 4 from J, leaving 14 bases between them. CDR3 length: 14 amino acids. The CDR3 reads CASTPLGGNQPQHF. The DNA of the CDR3 is TGTGCCAGTACCCCTCTAGGGGGGAATCAGCCCCAGCATTTT.

This clone has more than one count but fewer than ten. The V call is TRBV19, the J call TRBJ2-6; tentatively, D is TRBD2 (6 bases). The length of the CDR3 is 19 residues. Germline loops: CDR1 LNHDA, CDR2 SQIVND (reference sequence). Deletions cut 7 bases from V and 0 bases from J, with 22 bases between. CDR3 sequence: CASTPGTGLILSGANVLTF. CDR3 coding DNA: TGTGCCAGTACCCCAGGAACGGGACTGATCCTCTCTGGGGCCAACGTCCTGACTTTC.

This chain uses TRBV19 with TRBJ2-7; D is unclear. The CDR3 has 14 amino acids. The germline V gene encodes CDR1 LNHDA and CDR2 SQIVND (reference sequence). Trimming shortened V by 2 bases and J by 4 bases, and 12 bases separated the two germline ends. CDR3 DNA sequence: TGTGCCAGTAGTATAAAGGCAGAAAGATACGAGCAGTACTTC. It specifies CASSIKAERYEQYF.

The CDR3 is CASSADGRRGYTF. For the CDR3, the DNA is TGTGCCAGCAGCGCGGACGGACGCCGGGGCTACACCTTC. The rearrangement joins TRBV7-2 to TRBJ1-2; no definite D call. The CDR3 is made up of 13 amino acids. V lost 5 bases and J lost 8, with 15 bases in between. Germline V gene sequence: CDR1 SGHTA, CDR2 FQGNSA.

This rearrangement joins TRBV5-4 to TRBJ1-2; 11 positions match TRBD1. Germline trimming cut 4 bases from V and 4 bases from J; bases unmatched to any gene: 3. This CDR3 has 14 amino acids. Germline lookup yields CDR1 SGHNT and CDR2 YYREEE (reference sequence). The CDR3 sequence: CASSGQGAIYGYTF. DNA of the CDR3: TGTGCCAGCAGCGGACAGGGGGCCATCTATGGCTACACCTTC.

This clone was counted between two and nine times. CDR3 DNA: TGTGCCAGCAGCCAAGCAATGGGGGCTGGAAACACCATATATTTT. Amino acid sequence: CASSQAMGAGNTIYF. The chain combines TRBV14 with TRBJ1-3; D perhaps matches TRBD1 (5 bases). Germline V gives CDR1 SGHDN, CDR2 FVKESK. With 1 base removed from V and 2 bases from J, the gap between germline ends came to 9 bases. CDR3 size: 15 residues. The full variable domain, its missing parts supplied by reference TRBV14 and TRBJ1-3, is EAGVTQFPSHSVIEKGQTVTLRCDPISGHDNLYWYRRVMGKEIKFLLHFVKESKQDESGMPNNRFLAERTGGTYSTLKVQPAELEDSGVYFCASSQAMGAGNTIYFGEGSWLTVV.

The chain is built from TRBV6-6 and TRBJ2-7, with D maybe TRBD2 (6 bases). Germline CDR1 is MNHNY and CDR2 is SVGAGI (reference sequence). V lost 0 bases to trimming and J lost 3 bases, with 12 bases between them. The CDR3 spans 15 residues. CDR3 amino acids: CASSYSEGRFYEQYF. CDR3 DNA: TGTGCCAGCAGTTACTCCGAGGGGAGGTTCTACGAGCAGTACTTC.

CDR3 in DNA: TGTGCCAGCAGCCCGAACCGGGTTCAGCCCCAGCATTTT. It is translated as CASSPNRVQPQHF. The chain couples TRBV6-5 to TRBJ1-5; the D is unclear. CDR1 and CDR2 from the germline V gene are MNHEY and SVGAGI. V was shortened by 6 bases and J by 6 bases, with 12 bases between the two germline ends. The CDR3 spans 13 residues.

The chain carries TRBV7-2 and TRBJ2-3; 7 bases align to TRBD1. CDR3 length: 15 amino acids. J lost 1 base, V lost 6 bases, and 7 bases had no gene match. The germline CDR1 and CDR2 sequences are SGHTA and FQGNSA. CDR3 protein: CASSFHGTGTDTQYF. The CDR3 DNA is TGTGCCAGCAGTTTCCATGGGACAGGCACAGATACGCAGTATTTT.